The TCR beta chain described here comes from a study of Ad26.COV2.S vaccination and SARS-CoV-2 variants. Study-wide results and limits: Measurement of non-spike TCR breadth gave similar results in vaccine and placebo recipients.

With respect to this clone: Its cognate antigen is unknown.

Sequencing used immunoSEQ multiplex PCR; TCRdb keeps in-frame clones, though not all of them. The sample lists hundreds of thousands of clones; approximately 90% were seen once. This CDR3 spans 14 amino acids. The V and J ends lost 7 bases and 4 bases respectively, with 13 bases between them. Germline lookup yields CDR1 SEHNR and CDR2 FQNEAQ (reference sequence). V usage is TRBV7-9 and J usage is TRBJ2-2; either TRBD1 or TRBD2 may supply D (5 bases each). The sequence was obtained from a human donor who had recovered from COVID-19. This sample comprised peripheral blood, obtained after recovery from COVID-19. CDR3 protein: CASIGQGATGELFF. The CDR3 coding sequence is TGTGCCAGCATTGGTCAGGGAGCCACCGGGGAGCTGTTTTTT.